A few counts support the clone carrying this TCR beta chain. Antigen: not known. This CDR3 contains 12 residues. The source of the sample is a study of T cells after yellow fever vaccination. In the study overall: Each low-cell-number fraction was prepared by means of SMART-Seq v4 Ultra Low Input. Findings of the study overall: Reappearing after the booster were most of the clones from primary vaccination (96% CD4, about 87% CD8). Clonotypes shared by both compartments, CD4 and CD8, made up a small share.

Template switching by 5'RACE produced TCR cDNA, adding a universal primer site and UMIs. TCRdb redid the calling of the 5' RACE reads with MiXCR, one entry per CDR3 protein. Of 610,000 or so distinct CDR3 sequences listed, roughly an eighth are singletons. The sample here was PBMCs, taken on the day of the yellow fever booster vaccination. The rearrangement links TRBV23-1 to TRBJ2-7; the match to TRBD2 covers 10 bases. TRBV23-1 is sorted into the ORF group, with uncertain function. The origin of this receptor is a man in his thirties or forties who received the YFV17D yellow fever vaccine. CDR3 DNA sequence: TGCGCCAGCAGTCAACCCACTAGCGGGGCCATAGTC. Its protein is CASSQPTSGAIV.